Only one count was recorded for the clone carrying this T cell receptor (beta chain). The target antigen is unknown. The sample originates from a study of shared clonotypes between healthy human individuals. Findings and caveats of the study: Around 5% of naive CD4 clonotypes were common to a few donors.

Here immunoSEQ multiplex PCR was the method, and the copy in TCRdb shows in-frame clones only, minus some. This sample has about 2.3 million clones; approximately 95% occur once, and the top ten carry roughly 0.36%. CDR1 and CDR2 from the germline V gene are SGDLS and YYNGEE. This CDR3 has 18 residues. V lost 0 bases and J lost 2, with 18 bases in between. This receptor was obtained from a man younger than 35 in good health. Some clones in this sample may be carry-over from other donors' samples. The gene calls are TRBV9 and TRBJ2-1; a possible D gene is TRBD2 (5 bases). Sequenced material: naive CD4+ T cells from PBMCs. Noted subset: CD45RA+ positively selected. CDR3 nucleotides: TGTGCCAGCAGCGTAGTGGGATCCGGCGGGCTGGCCTACAATGAGCAGTTCTTC. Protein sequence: CASSVVGSGGLAYNEQFF.